A selection of T cell receptor beta chains follows, all from one sample in a study of early T cells in non-severe SARS-CoV-2 infection. TCRdb itself ran the 5' RACE reads through MiXCR, one entry per CDR3 protein. In the table there are fewer than 40,000 distinct CDR3 sequences, less than 7% of which are singletons. Sample: whole blood. These receptor sequences come from an adult who was a healthcare worker with PCR-confirmed SARS-CoV-2 infection or an uninfected control (not recorded which). The CDR3 runs from the conserved cysteine through the conserved F or W. A D gene is named only where the DNA matches it firmly. A row's size may be missing; if present it is once, few, many or a size class.

j_call v_call clone_size d_call cdr3_aa cdr3_nt
TRBJ1-6 TRBV7-2 medium-sized TRBD1 CASSLGAGGLSSPLHF TGTGCCAGCAGCTTAGGGGCAGGGGGCTTGAGTTCACCCCTCCACTTT
TRBJ2-2 TRBV24-1 few TRBD2 CATSDPGLANTGELFF TGTGCCACCAGTGACCCGGGACTAGCGAACACCGGGGAGCTGTTTTTT
TRBJ1-5 TRBV18 many TRBD1 CASSSGQSNQPQHF TGTGCCAGCTCATCGGGACAGAGCAATCAGCCCCAGCATTTT
TRBJ2-5 TRBV7-8 NA TRBD2 CASRSWGGQETQYF TGTGCCAGCAGGTCCTGGGGGGGACAAGAGACCCAGTACTTC
TRBJ2-6 TRBV5-1 many NA CASSLQESGANVLTF TGCGCCAGCAGCCTTCAGGAGTCTGGGGCCAACGTCCTGACTTTC
TRBJ2-7 TRBV28 many TRBD1 CASSFPGQGAMYEQYF TGTGCCAGCAGTTTCCCGGGACAGGGCGCTATGTACGAGCAGTACTTC
TRBJ1-2 TRBV19 few TRBD1 CASSTTGDYGYTF TGTGCCAGTAGTACCACAGGGGACTATGGCTACACCTTC
TRBJ1-2 TRBV29-1 NA TRBD1 CSVAGTGAGYTF TGCAGCGTCGCCGGGACAGGGGCTGGCTACACCTTC
TRBJ1-1 TRBV13 NA NA CASSTLQGRGMNTEAFF TGTGCCAGCAGCACTTTACAGGGTAGGGGTATGAACACTGAAGCTTTCTTT
TRBJ2-1 TRBV28 many TRBD2 CASCPGGYNEQFF TGTGCCAGCTGTCCGGGGGGCTACAATGAGCAGTTCTTC
TRBJ2-3 TRBV11-1 many TRBD1 CASSNGQGSDTQYF TGTGCCAGCAGCAATGGACAGGGGTCAGATACGCAGTATTTT
TRBJ1-4 TRBV30 NA NA CAWVGAGDNEKLFF TGTGCCTGGGTTGGCGCAGGGGATAATGAAAAACTGTTTTTT
TRBJ2-2 TRBV7-2 few NA CASSLAILTNTGELFF TGTGCCAGCAGCTTAGCGATCCTCACGAACACCGGGGAGCTGTTTTTT
TRBJ2-1 TRBV14 few TRBD2 CASSPPGLAGGSEQFF TGTGCCAGCAGCCCGCCGGGACTAGCGGGAGGATCGGAGCAGTTCTTC
TRBJ2-4 TRBV20-1 many NA CSARVRQPSKNIQYF TGCAGTGCTAGAGTTAGGCAGCCTTCCAAAAACATTCAGTACTTC
TRBJ2-1 TRBV28 many TRBD2 CASSTMGLAGVEQFF TGTGCCAGCAGTACTATGGGACTAGCGGGAGTTGAGCAGTTCTTC
TRBJ1-2 TRBV29-1 medium-sized NA CSVAQGGDYTF TGCAGCGTTGCACAGGGAGGAGACTACACCTTC
TRBJ1-3 TRBV20-1 few NA CSAYGGGGNTIYF TGCAGTGCTTACGGGGGGGGAGGAAACACCATATATTTT
TRBJ2-5 TRBV4-2 many NA CASSQEFSEETQYF TGTGCCAGCAGCCAAGAGTTTAGCGAAGAGACCCAGTACTTC
TRBJ2-7 TRBV6-6 many TRBD1 CASLGGPGQGSREQYF TGTGCCTCCCTGGGGGGACCGGGACAGGGTAGTCGCGAGCAGTACTTC
TRBJ1-4 TRBV19 many NA CASSASGTRGVGEKLFF TGTGCCAGTAGTGCATCCGGGACGCGAGGCGTTGGTGAAAAACTGTTTTTT
TRBJ2-1 TRBV20-1 few TRBD2 CSASLAGARGNEQFF TGCAGTGCTAGTCTAGCGGGAGCTCGAGGCAATGAGCAGTTCTTC
TRBJ2-2 TRBV5-6 NA TRBD1 CASSPGTGGNTGELFF TGTGCCAGCAGCCCAGGGACAGGGGGCAACACCGGGGAGCTGTTTTTT
TRBJ2-6 TRBV3-1 few NA CASSQDLGGSGANVLTF TGTGCCAGCAGCCAAGATTTAGGCGGGTCTGGGGCCAACGTCCTGACTTTC
TRBJ2-1 TRBV9 many TRBD2 CASSVGLVVGEQFF TGTGCCAGCAGCGTGGGACTAGTAGTCGGTGAGCAGTTCTTC
TRBJ2-3 TRBV12-1 NA NA CASSFDQSGGAFDTQYF TGTGCCAGCAGCTTTGACCAAAGCGGGGGGGCCTTCGATACGCAGTATTTT
TRBJ2-7 TRBV12-3/TRBV12-4 NA NA CASSLLGMQYF TGTGCCAGCAGTTTATTGGGGATGCAGTACTTC
TRBJ1-5 TRBV18 many NA CASSRAGGQPQHF TGTGCCAGCTCACGGGCAGGTGGTCAGCCCCAGCATTTT
TRBJ2-6 TRBV9 many NA CASSPQGTLYSGANVLTF TGTGCCAGCAGCCCCCAGGGGACCCTTTACTCTGGGGCCAACGTCCTGACTTTC
TRBJ2-7 TRBV7-2 few NA CASSPPRNPSYEQYF TGTGCCAGCAGCCCCCCAAGGAACCCCTCCTACGAGCAGTACTTC
TRBJ1-4 TRBV28 many NA CASSSPGSNEKLFF TGTGCCAGCAGTAGCCCCGGGAGCAATGAAAAACTGTTTTTT
TRBJ1-4 TRBV2 many NA CASKPRPGPEKLFF TGTGCCAGCAAGCCTCGACCGGGACCTGAAAAACTGTTTTTT
TRBJ2-5 TRBV27 many TRBD2 CASSSPGTRGETQYF TGTGCCAGCAGTTCCCCCGGGACTAGAGGGGAGACCCAGTACTTC
TRBJ1-2 TRBV7-8 many TRBD1 CASSLEGTGYGYTF TGTGCCAGCAGCTTAGAAGGGACAGGTTATGGCTACACCTTC
TRBJ2-1 TRBV3-1 many NA CASSQDRSEQFF TGTGCCAGCAGCCAAGATCGGAGTGAGCAGTTCTTC
TRBJ2-3 TRBV20-1 many TRBD2 CSASGGTSTDTQYF TGCAGTGCTAGCGGGGGGACTAGCACAGATACGCAGTATTTT
TRBJ2-5 TRBV6-2/TRBV6-3 few TRBD2 CASSPRGTSGGKTQYF TGTGCCAGCTCCCCCCGGGGGACTAGCGGGGGAAAGACCCAGTACTTC
TRBJ2-1 TRBV7-7 many TRBD2 CASSLGTSVNEQFF TGTGCTAGCAGCTTGGGGACTAGCGTTAATGAGCAGTTCTTC
TRBJ2-3 TRBV4-3 many TRBD2 CASSQVSGAPDTQYF TGCGCCAGCAGCCAAGTTAGCGGGGCGCCAGATACGCAGTATTTT
TRBJ2-7 TRBV5-8 few TRBD1 CASSLGRGLAYEQYF TGTGCCAGCAGCTTAGGAAGGGGGCTGGCCTACGAGCAGTACTTC
TRBJ1-1 TRBV20-1 many NA CSAEGDLNTEAFF TGCAGTGCTGAGGGGGACTTGAACACTGAAGCTTTCTTT
TRBJ1-2 TRBV2 few NA CASSEPRPGLANYGYTF TGTGCCAGCAGTGAACCGAGACCAGGACTAGCTAACTATGGCTACACCTTC
TRBJ2-1 TRBV9 NA NA CASSVQGNSYNEQFF TGTGCCAGCAGCGTACAAGGGAACTCCTACAATGAGCAGTTCTTC
TRBJ1-2 TRBV20-1 many NA CSARDQAPINYGYTF TGCAGTGCTAGAGACCAAGCTCCAATTAACTATGGCTACACCTTC
TRBJ1-1 TRBV5-1 few NA CASSLQALGEAFF TGCGCCAGCAGTCTCCAAGCTTTGGGGGAAGCTTTCTTT
TRBJ2-7 TRBV20-1 few TRBD2 CSARPSGRAYEQYF TGCAGTGCTAGACCTAGCGGGAGGGCCTACGAGCAGTACTTC